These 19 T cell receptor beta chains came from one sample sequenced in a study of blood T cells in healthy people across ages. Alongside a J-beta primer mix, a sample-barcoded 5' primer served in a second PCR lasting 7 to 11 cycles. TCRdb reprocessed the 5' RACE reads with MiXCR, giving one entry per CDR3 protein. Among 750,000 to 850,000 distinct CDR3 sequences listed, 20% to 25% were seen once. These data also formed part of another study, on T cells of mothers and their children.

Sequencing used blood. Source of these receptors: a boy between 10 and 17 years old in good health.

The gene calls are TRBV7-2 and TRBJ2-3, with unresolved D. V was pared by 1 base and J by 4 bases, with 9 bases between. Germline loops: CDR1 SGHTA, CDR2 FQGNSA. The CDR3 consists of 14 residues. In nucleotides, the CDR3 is TGTACCAGCAGCTTAGACGGTTTGGCAGATACGCAGTATTTT. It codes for CTSSLDGLADTQYF.

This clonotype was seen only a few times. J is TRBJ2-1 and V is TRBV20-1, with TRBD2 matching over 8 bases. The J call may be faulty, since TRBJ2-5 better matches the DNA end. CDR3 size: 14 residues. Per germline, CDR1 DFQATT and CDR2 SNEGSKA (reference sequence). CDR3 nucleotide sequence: TGCAGTGCTCCCCCCGGGACTAGTCAAGAGACCCAGTACTTC. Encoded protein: CSAPPGTSQETQYF.

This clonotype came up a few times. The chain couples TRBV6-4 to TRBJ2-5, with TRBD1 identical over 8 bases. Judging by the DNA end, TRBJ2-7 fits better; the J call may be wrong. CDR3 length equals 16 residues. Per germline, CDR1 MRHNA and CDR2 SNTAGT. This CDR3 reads CASSGDRTGPAYEQYF. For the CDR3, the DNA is TGTGCCAGCAGTGGCGACCGGACAGGGCCCGCCTACGAGCAGTACTTC.

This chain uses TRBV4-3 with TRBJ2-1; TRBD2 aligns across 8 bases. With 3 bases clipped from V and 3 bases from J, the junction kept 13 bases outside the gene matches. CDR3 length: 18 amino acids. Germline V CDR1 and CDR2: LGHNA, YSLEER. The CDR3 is CASSHHRLAQMNYNEQFF. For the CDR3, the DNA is TGCGCCAGCAGCCACCACAGACTAGCGCAAATGAACTACAATGAGCAGTTCTTC.

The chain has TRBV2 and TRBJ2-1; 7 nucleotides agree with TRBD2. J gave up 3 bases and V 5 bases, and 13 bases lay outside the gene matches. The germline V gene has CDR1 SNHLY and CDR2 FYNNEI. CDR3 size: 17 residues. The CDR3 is CASSSRDYISLYNEQFF. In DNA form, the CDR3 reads TGTGCCAGCAGTTCCCGGGACTACATAAGTCTCTACAATGAGCAGTTCTTC.

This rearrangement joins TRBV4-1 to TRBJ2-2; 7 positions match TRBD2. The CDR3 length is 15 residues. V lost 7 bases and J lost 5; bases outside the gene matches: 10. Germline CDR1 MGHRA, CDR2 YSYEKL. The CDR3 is CASTIAGWGTGELFF. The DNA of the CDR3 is TGCGCCAGCACGATAGCGGGCTGGGGGACCGGGGAGCTGTTTTTT.

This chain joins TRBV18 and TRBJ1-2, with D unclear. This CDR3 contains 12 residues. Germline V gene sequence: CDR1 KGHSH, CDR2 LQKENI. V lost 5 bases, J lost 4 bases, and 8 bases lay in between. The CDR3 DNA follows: TGTGCCAGCTCAGGGGATGGCTATGGCTACACCTTC. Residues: CASSGDGYGYTF.

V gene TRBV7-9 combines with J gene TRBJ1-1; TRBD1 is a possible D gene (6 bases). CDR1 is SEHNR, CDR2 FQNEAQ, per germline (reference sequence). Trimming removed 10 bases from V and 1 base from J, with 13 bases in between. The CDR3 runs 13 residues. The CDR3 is CAINTGTNTEAFF. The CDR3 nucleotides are TGTGCCATTAACACAGGGACGAACACTGAAGCTTTCTTT. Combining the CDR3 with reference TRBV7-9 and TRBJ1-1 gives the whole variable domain DTGVSQNPRHKITKRGQNVTFRCDPISEHNRLYWYRQTLGQGPEFLTYFQNEAQLEKSRLLSDRFSAERPKGSFSTLEIQRTEQGDSAMYLCAINTGTNTEAFFGQGTRLTVV.

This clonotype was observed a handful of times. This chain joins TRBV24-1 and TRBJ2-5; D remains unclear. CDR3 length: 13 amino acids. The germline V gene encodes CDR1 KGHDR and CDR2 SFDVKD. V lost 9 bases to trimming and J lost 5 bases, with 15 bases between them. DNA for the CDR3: TGTGCCACCGGATCCCGGAAATCGGAGACCCAGTACTTC. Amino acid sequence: CATGSRKSETQYF.

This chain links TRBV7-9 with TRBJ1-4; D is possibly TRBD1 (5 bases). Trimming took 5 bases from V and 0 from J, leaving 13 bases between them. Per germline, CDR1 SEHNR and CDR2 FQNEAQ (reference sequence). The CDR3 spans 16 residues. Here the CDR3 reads CASSVDTTTTNEKLFF. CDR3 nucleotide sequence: TGTGCCAGCAGCGTGGACACAACCACAACTAATGAAAAACTGTTTTTT.

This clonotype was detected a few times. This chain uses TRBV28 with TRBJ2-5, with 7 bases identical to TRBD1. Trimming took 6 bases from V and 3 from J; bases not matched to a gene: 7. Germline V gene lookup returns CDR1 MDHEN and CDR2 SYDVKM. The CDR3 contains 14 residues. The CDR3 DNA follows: TGTGCCAGCAGCGACAGGGCCGAAGAAGAGACCCAGTACTTC. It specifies CASSDRAEEETQYF.

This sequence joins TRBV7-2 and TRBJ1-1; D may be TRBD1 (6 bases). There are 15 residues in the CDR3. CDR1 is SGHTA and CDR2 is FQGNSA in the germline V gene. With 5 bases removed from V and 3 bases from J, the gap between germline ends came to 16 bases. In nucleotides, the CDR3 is TGTGCCAGCAGCCTACAGGGAGGCGGGTACACTGAAGCTTTCTTT. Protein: CASSLQGGGYTEAFF.

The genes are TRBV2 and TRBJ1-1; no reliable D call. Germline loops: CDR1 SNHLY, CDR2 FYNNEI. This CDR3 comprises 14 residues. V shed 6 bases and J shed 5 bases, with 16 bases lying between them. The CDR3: CASRPRWRDTEAFF. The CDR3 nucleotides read TGTGCCAGCAGGCCCCGGTGGAGGGATACTGAAGCTTTCTTT.

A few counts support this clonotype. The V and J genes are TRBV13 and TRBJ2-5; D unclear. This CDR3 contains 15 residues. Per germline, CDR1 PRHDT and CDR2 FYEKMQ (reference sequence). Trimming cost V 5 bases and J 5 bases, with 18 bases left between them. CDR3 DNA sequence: TGTGCCAGCAGCCTTTCGGCAAACACACGGGAGACCCAGTACTTC. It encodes CASSLSANTRETQYF.

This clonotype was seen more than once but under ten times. For the CDR3, the DNA is TGTGCCAGCACCCCATGGGGCCCTGGGGCCAACGTCCTGACTTTC. It codes for CASTPWGPGANVLTF. The chain uses TRBV7-8 and TRBJ2-6, with D maybe TRBD1 (5 bases). V was pared by 7 bases and J by 2 bases, with 12 bases between. The CDR3 consists of 15 residues. In germline, CDR1 is SGHVS, CDR2 FQNEAQ.

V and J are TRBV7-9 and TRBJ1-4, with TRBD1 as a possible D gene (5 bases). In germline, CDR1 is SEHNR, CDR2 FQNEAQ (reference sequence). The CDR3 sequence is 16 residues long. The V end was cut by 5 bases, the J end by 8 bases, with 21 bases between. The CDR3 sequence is CASSQSGRGAAEKLFF. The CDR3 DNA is TGTGCCAGCAGCCAATCGGGGAGGGGTGCGGCCGAAAAACTGTTTTTT.

This chain's CDR3 is CASSLIPQGAGGELFF. CDR3 sequence (DNA): TGTGCCAGCAGCTTAATCCCACAGGGGGCCGGCGGGGAGCTGTTTTTT. The V and J genes are TRBV6-5 and TRBJ2-2; 9 bases align to TRBD1. Per germline, CDR1 MNHEY and CDR2 SVGAGI. Trimming took 6 bases from V and 7 from J; bases not matched to a gene: 12. The CDR3 extends over 16 amino acids.

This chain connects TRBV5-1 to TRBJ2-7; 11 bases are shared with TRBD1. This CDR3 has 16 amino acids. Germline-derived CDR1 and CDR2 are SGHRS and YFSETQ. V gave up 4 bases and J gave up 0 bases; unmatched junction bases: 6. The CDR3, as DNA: TGCGCCAGCAGCCCTAGGACAGGGGGCTTCTCCTACGAGCAGTACTTC. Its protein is CASSPRTGGFSYEQYF.

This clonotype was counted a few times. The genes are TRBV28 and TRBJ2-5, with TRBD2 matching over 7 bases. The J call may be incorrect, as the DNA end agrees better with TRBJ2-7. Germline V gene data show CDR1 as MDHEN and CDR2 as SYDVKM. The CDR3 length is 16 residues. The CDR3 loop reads CASTSRGGVGSYEQYF. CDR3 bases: TGTGCCAGCACTTCCCGGGGAGGGGTGGGCTCCTACGAGCAGTACTTC.